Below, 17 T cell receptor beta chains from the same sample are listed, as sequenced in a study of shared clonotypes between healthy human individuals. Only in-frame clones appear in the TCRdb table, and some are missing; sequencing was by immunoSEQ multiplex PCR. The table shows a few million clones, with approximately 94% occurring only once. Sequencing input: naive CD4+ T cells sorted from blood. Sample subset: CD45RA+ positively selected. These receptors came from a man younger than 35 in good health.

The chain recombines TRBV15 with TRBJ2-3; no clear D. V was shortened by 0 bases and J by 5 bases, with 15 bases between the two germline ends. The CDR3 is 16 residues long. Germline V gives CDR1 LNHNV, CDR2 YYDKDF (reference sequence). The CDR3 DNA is TGTGCCACCAGCAGAGAGGCCACAAAAAAGGAAGATACGCAGTATTTT. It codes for CATSREATKKEDTQYF.

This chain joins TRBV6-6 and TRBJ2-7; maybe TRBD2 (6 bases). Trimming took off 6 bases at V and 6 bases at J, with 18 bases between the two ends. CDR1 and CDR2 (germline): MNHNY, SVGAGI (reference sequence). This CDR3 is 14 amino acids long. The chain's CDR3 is CASREGISGVEQYF. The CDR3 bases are TGTGCCAGCAGGGAGGGAATTAGCGGAGTCGAGCAGTACTTC.

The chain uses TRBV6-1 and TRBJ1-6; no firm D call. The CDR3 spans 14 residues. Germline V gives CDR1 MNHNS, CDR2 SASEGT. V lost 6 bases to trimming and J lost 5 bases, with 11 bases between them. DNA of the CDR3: TGTGCCAGCAGATGGGCTTCCAATAATTCACCCCTCCACTTT. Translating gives CASRWASNNSPLHF.

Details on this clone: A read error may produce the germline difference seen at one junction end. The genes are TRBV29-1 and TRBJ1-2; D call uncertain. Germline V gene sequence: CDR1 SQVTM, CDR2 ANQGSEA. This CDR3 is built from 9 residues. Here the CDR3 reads CSRREGYTF. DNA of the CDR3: TGTTCGAGGAGGGAAGGCTACACCTTC.

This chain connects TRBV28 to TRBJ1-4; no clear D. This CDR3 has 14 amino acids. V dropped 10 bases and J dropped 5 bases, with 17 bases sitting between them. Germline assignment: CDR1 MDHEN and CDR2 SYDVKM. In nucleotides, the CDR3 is TGTGCCACCTCCCTGGCGGGGATAAATGAAAAACTGTTTTTT. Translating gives CATSLAGINEKLFF.

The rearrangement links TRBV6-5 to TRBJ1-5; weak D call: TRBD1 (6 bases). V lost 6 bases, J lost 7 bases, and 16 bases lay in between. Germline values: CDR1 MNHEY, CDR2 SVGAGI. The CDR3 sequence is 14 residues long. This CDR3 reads CASRLGRGSQPQHF. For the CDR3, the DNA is TGTGCCAGCAGGCTGGGCAGGGGTAGCCAGCCCCAGCATTTT.

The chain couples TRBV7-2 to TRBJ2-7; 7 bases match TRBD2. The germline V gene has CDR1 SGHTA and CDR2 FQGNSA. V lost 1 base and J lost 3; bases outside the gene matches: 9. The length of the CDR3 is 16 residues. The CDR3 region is CASSLGVAGWGYEQYF. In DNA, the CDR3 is TGTGCCAGCAGCTTAGGCGTAGCGGGCTGGGGCTACGAGCAGTACTTC.

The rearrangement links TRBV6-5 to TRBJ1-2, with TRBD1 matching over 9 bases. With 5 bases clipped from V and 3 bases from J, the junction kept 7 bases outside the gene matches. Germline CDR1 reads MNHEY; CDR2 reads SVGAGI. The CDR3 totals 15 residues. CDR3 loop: CASSVTGGADYGYTF. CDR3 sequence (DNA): TGTGCCAGCAGTGTCACAGGGGGCGCCGACTATGGCTACACCTTC.

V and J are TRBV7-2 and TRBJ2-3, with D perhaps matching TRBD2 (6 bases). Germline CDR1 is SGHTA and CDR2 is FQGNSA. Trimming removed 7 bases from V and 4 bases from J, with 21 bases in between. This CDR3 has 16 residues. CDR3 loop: CASTLQGAGTPDTQYF. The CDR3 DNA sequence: TGTGCCAGCACCCTCCAAGGGGCGGGAACCCCAGATACGCAGTATTTT.

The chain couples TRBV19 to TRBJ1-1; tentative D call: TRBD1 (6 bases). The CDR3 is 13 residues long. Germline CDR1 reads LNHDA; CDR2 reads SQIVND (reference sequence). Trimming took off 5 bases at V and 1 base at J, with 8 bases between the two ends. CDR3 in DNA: TGTGCCAGTAGTGGGACATCGAACACTGAAGCTTTCTTT. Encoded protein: CASSGTSNTEAFF.

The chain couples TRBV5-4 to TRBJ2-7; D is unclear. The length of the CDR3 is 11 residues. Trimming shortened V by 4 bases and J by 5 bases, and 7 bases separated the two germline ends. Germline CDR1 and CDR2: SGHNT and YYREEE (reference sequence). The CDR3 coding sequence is TGTGCCAGCAGCGCAGACCACGAGCAGTACTTC. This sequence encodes CASSADHEQYF.

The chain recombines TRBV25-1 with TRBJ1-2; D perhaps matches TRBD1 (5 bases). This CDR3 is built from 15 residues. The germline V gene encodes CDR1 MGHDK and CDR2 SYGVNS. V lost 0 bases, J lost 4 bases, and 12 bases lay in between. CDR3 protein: CASSEYRDSFYGYTF. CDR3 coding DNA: TGTGCCAGCAGTGAATATCGTGACAGTTTCTATGGCTACACCTTC.

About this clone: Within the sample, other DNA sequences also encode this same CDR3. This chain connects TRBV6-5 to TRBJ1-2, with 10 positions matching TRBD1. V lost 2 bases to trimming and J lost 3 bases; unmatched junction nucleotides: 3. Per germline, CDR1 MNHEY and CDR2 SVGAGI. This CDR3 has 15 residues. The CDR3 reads CASSYRDRGHYGYTF. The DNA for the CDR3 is TGTGCCAGCAGTTACAGGGACAGGGGACACTATGGCTACACCTTC.

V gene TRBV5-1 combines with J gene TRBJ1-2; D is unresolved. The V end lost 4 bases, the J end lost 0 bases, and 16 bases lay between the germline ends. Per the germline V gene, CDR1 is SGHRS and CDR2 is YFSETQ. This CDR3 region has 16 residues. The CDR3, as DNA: TGCGCCAGCAGCCTGGGAGGACCGTCAGCTAACTATGGCTACACCTTC. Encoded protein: CASSLGGPSANYGYTF.

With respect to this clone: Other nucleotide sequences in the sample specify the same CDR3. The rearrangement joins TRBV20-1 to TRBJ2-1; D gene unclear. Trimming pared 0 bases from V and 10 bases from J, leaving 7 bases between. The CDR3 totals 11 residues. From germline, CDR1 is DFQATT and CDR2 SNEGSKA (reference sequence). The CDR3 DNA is TGCAGTGCTAGAGATCTCTCAGAGCAGTTCTTC. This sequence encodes CSARDLSEQFF.

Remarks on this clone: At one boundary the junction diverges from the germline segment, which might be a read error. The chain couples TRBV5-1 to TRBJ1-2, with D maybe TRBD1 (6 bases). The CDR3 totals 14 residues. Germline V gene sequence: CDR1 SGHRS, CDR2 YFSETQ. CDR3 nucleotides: TGCGCCAACAGCTTAGGGCAGGGGCTTTATGGCTACACCTTC. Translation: CANSLGQGLYGYTF.

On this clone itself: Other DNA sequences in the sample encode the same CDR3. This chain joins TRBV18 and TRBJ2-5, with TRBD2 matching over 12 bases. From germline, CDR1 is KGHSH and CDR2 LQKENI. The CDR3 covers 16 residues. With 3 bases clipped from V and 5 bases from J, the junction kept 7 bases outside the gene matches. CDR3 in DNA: TGTGCCAGCTCACCGACGACTAGCGGGAGAGGGGAGACCCAGTACTTC. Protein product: CASSPTTSGRGETQYF.